Each of the 13 T cell receptor beta chains below was sequenced from the same sample in a study of graft-versus-host responses after intestinal transplantation. Clones were read by immunoSEQ multiplex PCR, and TCRdb kept only the in-frame ones, dropping some. This sample has over 70,000 clones; just under 95% occur once, and the top ten carry around 0.56%. These receptors have no known antigen. Sequencing was performed on unstimulated CD8+ T cells sorted from spleen or lymph node cells, taken before intestinal transplant. These receptors came from a human donor who received an intestinal transplant.

This clone was counted once. V and J are TRBV10-1 and TRBJ2-3, with 14 bases identical to TRBD2. Germline V lookup: CDR1 WNHNN, CDR2 SYGVQD (reference sequence). The CDR3 loop spans 17 amino acids. V was pared by 1 base and J by 5 bases, with 5 bases of the junction left unmatched. Here the CDR3 DNA reads TGCGCCAGCAGTGAGTGGGGGACTAGCGGGAGTGGAGATACGCAGTATTTT. Translation gives CASSEWGTSGSGDTQYF.

J is TRBJ1-1 and V is TRBV2; a possible D gene is TRBD1 (6 bases). The CDR3 length is 16 residues. Trimming removed 7 bases at V and 5 bases at J, with 23 bases between. Germline V gene sequence: CDR1 SNHLY, CDR2 FYNNEI. The CDR3 loop is CASTRGRDNMGTEAFF. CDR3 sequence (DNA): TGTGCCAGCACTCGGGGTCGGGACAACATGGGGACTGAAGCTTTCTTT.

The gene calls are TRBV10-3 and TRBJ1-2, with D perhaps matching TRBD1 (6 bases). Germline V gene sequence: CDR1 ENHRY, CDR2 SYGVKD. The CDR3 has 17 amino acids. V was pared by 7 bases and J by 4 bases, with 25 bases between. The CDR3 DNA sequence: TGTGCCATCACCAGAAGGGACAAAGGGAAAGGTCCCTATGGCTACACCTTC. The encoded protein is CAITRRDKGKGPYGYTF.

The chain has TRBV5-1 and TRBJ2-3, with TRBD2 identical over 8 bases. CDR1 is SGHRS and CDR2 is YFSETQ in the germline V gene. The CDR3 is 16 residues long. Trimming took 0 bases from V and 2 from J; bases not matched to a gene: 5. The CDR3 DNA is TGCGCCAGCAGCTTGGGACTAGCGATAATCACAGATACGCAGTATTTT. This encodes CASSLGLAIITDTQYF.

This rearrangement joins TRBV27 to TRBJ1-5, with D perhaps TRBD1 (6 bases). Per the germline V gene, CDR1 is MNHEY and CDR2 is SMNVEV (reference sequence). The CDR3 runs 14 residues. Deletions cut 6 bases from V and 7 bases from J, with 16 bases between. CDR3 sequence (DNA): TGTGCCAGCAGGTCATCTGGGGGCCAACAGCCCCAGCATTTT. Translating it yields CASRSSGGQQPQHF.

This clone was seen once. The chain employs TRBV7-2 and TRBJ2-1; perhaps TRBD2 as D (6 bases). The CDR3 is made up of 16 amino acids. Germline V gene data show CDR1 as SGHTA and CDR2 as FQGNSA. V gave up 1 base and J gave up 8 bases, with 18 bases separating them. The CDR3, as DNA: TGTGCCAGCAGCTTAGTTTGCTGCGGGATCAGGGATGAGCAGTTCTTC. Translated, it gives CASSLVCCGIRDEQFF.

This clone was recorded once. This rearrangement joins TRBV27 to TRBJ2-1; D is perhaps TRBD2 (6 bases). This CDR3 has 13 residues. Trimming took 6 bases from V and 2 from J, leaving 8 bases between them. The germline gives CDR1 MNHEY, CDR2 SMNVEV (reference sequence). The CDR3 bases are TGTGCCAGCAGGGCGGGAACCTACAATGAGCAGTTCTTC. This encodes CASRAGTYNEQFF.

This chain connects TRBV5-4 to TRBJ1-4, with D possibly matching TRBD1 (6 bases). Germline V CDR1 and CDR2: SGHNT, YYREEE (reference sequence). This CDR3 is 15 amino acids long. V was cut by 2 bases and J by 8 bases, with 16 bases left in between. CDR3 region: CASSFRDRYGEKLFF. In nucleotides, the CDR3 is TGTGCCAGCAGCTTCCGAGACAGGTATGGGGAAAAACTGTTTTTT.

This chain connects TRBV5-4 to TRBJ2-7; D unclear. CDR3 length: 15 amino acids. The germline V and J ends were trimmed by 0 bases and 1 base, with 11 bases remaining between them. Germline CDR1 is SGHNT and CDR2 is YYREEE (reference sequence). The CDR3 nucleotides are TGTGCCAGCAGCTTGGGCGGCTTAACGTCCTACGAGCAGTACTTC. As protein: CASSLGGLTSYEQYF.

Worth noting for this clone: A junction boundary mismatches the germline segment, possibly from a read error. The chain joins TRBV6-7 to TRBJ2-6; D gene unclear. TRBV6-7 is an ORF, and what it does is uncertain. CDR3 length equals 19 residues. The CDR3 reads CASSHSWRIYKSRANVLTF. In DNA, the CDR3 is TGTGCCAGCAGTCACTCTTGGCGTATTTACAAAAGTCGGGCCAACGTCCTGACTTTC.

This chain uses TRBV6-4 with TRBJ2-1, with 7 bases lining up with TRBD2. The ends lost 0 bases at V and 2 bases at J; junction bases unmatched: 4. The CDR3 length is 16 residues. The germline gives CDR1 MRHNA, CDR2 SNTAGT. The CDR3 coding sequence is TGTGCCAGCAGTGACTCGGGGGAGGGGACCTACAATGAGCAGTTCTTC. This translates into CASSDSGEGTYNEQFF.

The chain has TRBV5-8 and TRBJ2-1; 9 bases line up with TRBD1. The CDR3 runs 15 residues. Germline CDR1 and CDR2: SGHTS and YDEGEE. J lost 4 bases, V lost 3 bases, and 5 bases had no gene match. The CDR3 DNA reads TGTGCCAGCAGCTCCGGGACAGGGACTTACAATGAGCAGTTCTTC. It specifies CASSSGTGTYNEQFF.

J is TRBJ2-1 and V is TRBV9; weak D call: TRBD2 (5 bases). Trimming took off 4 bases at V and 4 bases at J, with 24 bases between the two ends. The length of the CDR3 is 18 residues. Germline lookup yields CDR1 SGDLS and CDR2 YYNGEE. CDR3 DNA sequence: TGTGCCAGCAGCCCCCTTAGTTCACGGGAACCTCCTTACAATGAGCAGTTCTTC. It translates to CASSPLSSREPPYNEQFF. The full variable domain, rest sourced from reference TRBV9 and TRBJ2-1, is DSGVTQTPKHLITATGQRVTLRCSPRSGDLSVYWYQQSLDQGLQFLIQYYNGEERAKGNILERFSAQQFPDLHSELNLSSLELGDSALYFCASSPLSSREPPYNEQFFGPGTRLTVL.